This T cell receptor (beta chain) was profiled in a study of breast tumors, draining lymph nodes, adjacent tissues (dated by TCRdb to the mid-2010s). As for the study more broadly: In breast cancer patients, the study compared the TCR beta repertoires of tumor, adjacent nontumor tissue and axillary lymph nodes. The study was designed to assess the relationships and possible T-cell exchange between tumor, surrounding tissue and draining lymph node repertoires in human breast cancer. The research as a whole found: Tumor and nontumor tissue repertoires were significantly more similar in luminal-like than in basal-like breast cancer. The conclusion that tumor T cells originate in lymph nodes was presented as consistent with a hypothesis rather than as directly demonstrated. T-cell repertoire diversity in tumors was found to be lower than in lymph nodes but higher than in nontumor tissue, and preferential V and J gene usage was observed. The data were judged consistent with most tumor T cells deriving from the lymph node and then expanding within tumor tissue.

For CDR1 and CDR2, the germline V gene (reference sequence) lists LNHDA and SQIVND. V loses 4 bases of germline sequence and J loses 2 bases, and the interval between the two ends is 14 bases. The CDR3, from cysteine to phenylalanine, totals 15 residues. Of all the DNA, just the CDR3 is kept, 45 bases in frame from base 1. Lymph node samples were obtained from the axillary draining lymph nodes of breast cancer patients. The sequencing machine was an Illumina HiSeq 2000. TCR beta chain libraries were generated by multiplex PCR amplification. The amplified TCR beta chain products were analyzed by high-throughput sequencing. Using fastp trimming at Q25 and MiXCR clonotype assembly, TCRdb reanalyzed the public sequencing data and kept in-frame beta chains. Duplicate CDR3 protein sequences are folded into a single record with the most common DNA and genes. Within this sample are 150,000 to 200,000 distinct CDR3 sequences, with approximately 31% of them counted one time only. In total, the top ten clones hold about 4.3% of the sample.

Concerning this clonotype: It has no known antigen specificity. There are no base qualities to consult, and no much larger clone falls within one base.

Sequenced material: axillary lymph node tissue. In this chain, TRBV19 is recombined with TRBJ2-5, and TRBD1 may be the D gene, going by 6 matching bases. The sequence was obtained from a female donor with breast cancer. Some clones in this sample may be carry-over from other donors' samples. The bases read TGTGCCAGTAGTACATCCGGACAGCAGCAAGAGACCCAGTACTTC. This yields the protein CASSTSGQQQETQYF.